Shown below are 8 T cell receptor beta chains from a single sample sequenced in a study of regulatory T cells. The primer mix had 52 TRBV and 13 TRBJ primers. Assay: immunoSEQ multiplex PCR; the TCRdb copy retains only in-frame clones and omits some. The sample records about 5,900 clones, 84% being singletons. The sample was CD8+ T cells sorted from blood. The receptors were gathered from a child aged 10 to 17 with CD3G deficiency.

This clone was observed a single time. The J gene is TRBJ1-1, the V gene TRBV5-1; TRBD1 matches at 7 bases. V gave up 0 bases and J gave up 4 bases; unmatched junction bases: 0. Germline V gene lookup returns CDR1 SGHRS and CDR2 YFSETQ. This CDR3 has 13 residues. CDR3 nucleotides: TGCGCCAGCAGCTTGGACAGGGGCACTGAAGCTTTCTTT. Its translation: CASSLDRGTEAFF.

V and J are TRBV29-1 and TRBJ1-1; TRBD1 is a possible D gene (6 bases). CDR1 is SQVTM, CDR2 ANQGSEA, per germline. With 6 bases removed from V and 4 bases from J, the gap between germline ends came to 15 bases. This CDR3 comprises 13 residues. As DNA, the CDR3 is TGCAGCGTGGGGGGGGGCCCATGCACTGAAGCTTTCTTT. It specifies CSVGGGPCTEAFF.

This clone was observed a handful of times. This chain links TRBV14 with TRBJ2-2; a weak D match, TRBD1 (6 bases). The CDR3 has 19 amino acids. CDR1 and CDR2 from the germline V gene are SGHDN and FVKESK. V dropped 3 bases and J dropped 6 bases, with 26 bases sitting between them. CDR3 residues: CASSHSLGRGVLRAGELFF. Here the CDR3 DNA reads TGTGCCAGCAGCCATAGCCTCGGCAGGGGTGTCCTTAGGGCCGGGGAGCTGTTTTTT.

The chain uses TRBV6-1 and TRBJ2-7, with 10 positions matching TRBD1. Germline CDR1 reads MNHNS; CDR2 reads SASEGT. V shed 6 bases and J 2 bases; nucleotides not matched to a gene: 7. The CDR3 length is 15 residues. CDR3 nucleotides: TGTGCCAGCAGCTTTAGGACAGGGGGAACCTACGAGCAGTACTTC. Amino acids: CASSFRTGGTYEQYF.

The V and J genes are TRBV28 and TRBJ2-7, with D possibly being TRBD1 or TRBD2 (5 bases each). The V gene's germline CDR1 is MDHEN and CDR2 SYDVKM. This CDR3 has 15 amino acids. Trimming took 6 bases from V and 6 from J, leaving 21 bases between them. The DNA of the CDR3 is TGTGCCAGCAGCCCCCTCATTACGGGGCGTCTCGAGCAGTACTTC. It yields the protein CASSPLITGRLEQYF. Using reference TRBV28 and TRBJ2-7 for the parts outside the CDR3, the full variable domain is DVKVTQSSRYLVKRTGEKVFLECVQDMDHENMFWYRQDPGLGLRLIYFSYDVKMKEKGDIPEGYSVSREKKERFSLILESASTNQTSMYLCASSPLITGRLEQYFGPGTRLTVT.

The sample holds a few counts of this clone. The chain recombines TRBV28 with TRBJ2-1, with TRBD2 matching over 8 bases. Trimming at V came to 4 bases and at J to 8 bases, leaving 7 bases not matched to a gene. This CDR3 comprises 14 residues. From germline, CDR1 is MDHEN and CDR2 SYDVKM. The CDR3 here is CASSSQRERHEQFF. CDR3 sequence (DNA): TGTGCCAGCAGTTCCCAGCGGGAGAGGCATGAGCAGTTCTTC.

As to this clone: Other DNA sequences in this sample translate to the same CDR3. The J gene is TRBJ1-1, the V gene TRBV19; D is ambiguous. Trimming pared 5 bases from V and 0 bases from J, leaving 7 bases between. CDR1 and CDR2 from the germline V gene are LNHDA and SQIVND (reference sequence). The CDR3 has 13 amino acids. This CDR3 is CASSAQLNTEAFF. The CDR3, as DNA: TGTGCCAGTAGTGCTCAGCTGAACACTGAAGCTTTCTTT.

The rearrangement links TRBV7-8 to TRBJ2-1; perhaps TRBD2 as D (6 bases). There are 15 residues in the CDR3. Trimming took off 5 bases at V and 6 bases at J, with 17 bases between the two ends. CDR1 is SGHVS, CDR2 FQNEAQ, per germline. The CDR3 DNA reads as TGTGCCAGCAGCGAACTAGCTGGAGGGTTCAATGAGCAGTTCTTC. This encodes CASSELAGGFNEQFF.